The 28 T cell receptor beta chains below come from one sample, sequenced in a study of cytomegalovirus exposure and HLA in healthy donors (dated by TCRdb to about 2017). The method behind the library was the immunoSEQ multiplex PCR assay. The multiplex PCR relied on a mix of 60 forward primers for TCR Vbeta segments and 13 reverse primers for TCR Jbeta segments. TCRdb limited this immuneACCESS table to in-frame rearrangements with V and J called. A share of clones is missing; checked studies link under half to unresolved V genes, and the rest is unexplained. The sample table lists under 150,000 clones, nearly 85% of them with a count of one. Of the sample, 1% to 1.5% is held by the ten largest clones. The sequenced sample was PBMCs. The receptors derive from a boy between 10 and 17 years old in good health and CMV-seronegative.

The rearrangement joins TRBV5-1 to TRBJ2-1; 7 nucleotides line up with TRBD2. From germline, CDR1 is SGHRS and CDR2 YFSETQ. V trimming: 6 bases; J trimming: 10 bases; junction bases outside the gene matches: 10. This CDR3 contains 13 residues. The CDR3 region is CASTRSGAREQFF. As DNA, the CDR3 is TGCGCCAGCACTAGGAGCGGGGCGCGAGAGCAGTTCTTC.

The J gene is TRBJ1-3, the V gene TRBV29-1, with D perhaps matching TRBD1 (6 bases). The CDR3 totals 12 residues. Trimming shortened V by 0 bases and J by 7 bases, and 7 bases separated the two germline ends. From germline, CDR1 is SQVTM and CDR2 ANQGSEA. CDR3 DNA sequence: TGCAGCGTTGAAGATCAGGGGAACACCATATATTTT. Encoded protein: CSVEDQGNTIYF. The full variable domain, completed using reference TRBV29-1 and TRBJ1-3, is SAVISQKPSRDICQRGTSLTIQCQVDSQVTMMFWYRQQPGQSLTLIATANQGSEATYESGFVIDKFPISRPNLTFSTLTVSNMSPEDSSIYLCSVEDQGNTIYFGEGSWLTVV.

This sequence joins TRBV27 and TRBJ2-7; TRBD2 is a possible D gene (6 bases). Deletions cut 5 bases from V and 3 bases from J, with 8 bases between. CDR1 is MNHEY and CDR2 is SMNVEV in the germline V gene (reference sequence). The CDR3 is 12 residues long. The CDR3 here is CASSPGGYEQYF. Here the CDR3 DNA reads TGTGCCAGCAGTCCCGGGGGCTACGAGCAGTACTTC.

The chain uses TRBV4-2 and TRBJ2-3; 10 nucleotides match TRBD2. Looked up from germline, CDR1 is LGHNA and CDR2 is YNFKEQ. The junction had 6 bases not matched to a gene; V was cut back by 1 base and J by 2 bases. This CDR3 region has 17 residues. CDR3 in DNA: TGTGCCAGCAGCCAAGGAGGTAGCGGGAGGTTCACAGATACGCAGTATTTT. It specifies CASSQGGSGRFTDTQYF.

This clone was counted a few times. The chain uses TRBV15 and TRBJ2-7; 9 nucleotides line up with TRBD1. CDR3 length: 16 residues. CDR1 and CDR2 from the germline V gene are LNHNV and YYDKDF (reference sequence). Trimming cost V 1 base and J 3 bases; bases outside gene matches: 7. CDR3 in amino acids: CATSRVRTGAFYEQYF. CDR3 nucleotide sequence: TGTGCCACCAGCAGAGTTCGGACAGGGGCCTTCTACGAGCAGTACTTC.

The V and J genes are TRBV9 and TRBJ2-7, with TRBD2 matching 13 bases. The CDR3 is 15 amino acids. With 7 bases clipped from V and 2 bases from J, the junction kept 6 bases outside the gene matches. Looked up from germline, CDR1 is SGDLS and CDR2 is YYNGEE. The CDR3: CASPRTSGSAYEQYF. The CDR3 region has the DNA TGTGCCAGCCCCAGGACTAGCGGGAGCGCCTACGAGCAGTACTTC.

The chain employs TRBV7-3 and TRBJ2-1; D gene ambiguous. Trimming took 2 bases from V and 2 from J, leaving 13 bases between them. CDR1 is SGHTA and CDR2 is FQGTGA in the germline V gene. CDR3 length: 16 residues. CDR3 region: CASSLDGSPTYNEQFF. DNA of the CDR3: TGTGCCAGCAGCTTAGACGGGTCCCCCACCTACAATGAGCAGTTCTTC. Using reference TRBV7-3 and TRBJ2-1 for the parts outside the CDR3, the full variable domain is GAGVSQTPSNKVTEKGKYVELRCDPISGHTALYWYRQSLGQGPEFLIYFQGTGAADDSGLPNDRFFAVRPEGSVSTLKIQRTERGDSAVYLCASSLDGSPTYNEQFFGPGTRLTVL.

The V and J genes are TRBV2 and TRBJ2-5; 14 nucleotides line up with TRBD2. The CDR3 is 17 amino acids. Looked up from germline, CDR1 is SNHLY and CDR2 is FYNNEI. J lost 1 base, V lost 1 base, and 2 bases had no gene match. CDR3 bases: TGTGCCAGCAGTGAAGGGGGACTAGCGGGAGTCCAAGAGACCCAGTACTTC. Translating gives CASSEGGLAGVQETQYF. The complete variable domain, with remaining parts taken from reference TRBV2 and TRBJ2-5, reads EPEVTQTPSHQVTQMGQEVILRCVPISNHLYFYWYRQILGQKVEFLVSFYNNEISEKSEIFDDQFSVERPDGSNFTLKIRSTKLEDSAMYFCASSEGGLAGVQETQYFGPGTRLLVL.

The chain recombines TRBV6-6 with TRBJ2-2, with TRBD1 matching 10 bases. J lost 4 bases, V lost 10 bases, and 12 bases had no gene match. This CDR3 has 16 residues. The germline V gene has CDR1 MNHNY and CDR2 SVGAGI (reference sequence). The CDR3 protein is CATDPGQGEGTGELFF. In nucleotides, the CDR3 is TGTGCCACCGACCCAGGACAGGGGGAGGGCACCGGGGAGCTGTTTTTT.

This clone was picked up one time. The gene calls are TRBV2 and TRBJ1-3; possible D gene TRBD1, 6 bases. V lost 5 bases and J 0 bases, leaving 14 bases between the germline ends. Germline V gene data show CDR1 as SNHLY and CDR2 as FYNNEI. The CDR3 extends over 16 amino acids. The CDR3 here is CASSPTTGSSGNTIYF. As DNA, the CDR3 is TGTGCCAGCAGTCCAACAACAGGGAGCTCTGGAAACACCATATATTTT.

The chain uses TRBV7-8 and TRBJ1-5; D remains ambiguous. Germline V gene sequence: CDR1 SGHVS, CDR2 FQNEAQ. The CDR3 covers 13 residues. The V end lost 1 base, the J end lost 5 bases, and 6 bases lay between the germline ends. The CDR3 DNA sequence: TGTGCCAGCAGCTTAGGGGGAGATCAGCCCCAGCATTTT. Its protein product is CASSLGGDQPQHF.

In this sample, this clone turned up a few times. The CDR3 DNA follows: TGCGCCAGCAGCCCCGGGACTATTGGCACCCTCCACTTT. Translation: CASSPGTIGTLHF. The chain carries TRBV5-1 and TRBJ1-6, with D perhaps matching TRBD1 (5 bases). Germline CDR1 and CDR2: SGHRS and YFSETQ. The ends were cut back, 4 bases at V and 14 bases at J, with 16 bases in the middle. This CDR3 contains 13 residues.

About this clone: One junction end disagrees with the germline gene, perhaps due to a read error. The chain carries TRBV30 and TRBJ1-5; perhaps TRBD1 as D (5 bases). The CDR3 contains 13 residues. The germline V gene has CDR1 GTSNPN and CDR2 SVGIG (reference sequence). CDR3 DNA: TGTGCCTGCAGTGACAGCAATTATCAGCCCCAGCATTTT. This codes for CACSDSNYQPQHF. The entire variable domain, with the rest obtained from reference TRBV30 and TRBJ1-5, is as follows: SQTIHQWPATLVQPVGSPLSLECTVEGTSNPNLYWYRQAAGRGLQLLFYSVGIGQISSEVPQNLSASRPQDRQFILSSKKLLLSDSGFYLCACSDSNYQPQHFGDGTRLSIL.

This clone was recorded a few times. The rearrangement joins TRBV2 to TRBJ2-7, with D perhaps TRBD2 (6 bases). The germline gives CDR1 SNHLY, CDR2 FYNNEI. V was pared by 8 bases and J by 5 bases, with 19 bases between. The CDR3 extends over 14 amino acids. CDR3 region: CASLDPGVGHEQYF. CDR3 coding DNA: TGTGCCAGCCTAGACCCGGGAGTGGGCCACGAGCAGTACTTC.

This chain joins TRBV5-4 and TRBJ1-6, with TRBD1 matching 7 bases. With V trimmed by 4 bases and J by 6 bases, 4 bases remained unmatched. Germline CDR1 and CDR2: SGHNT and YYREEE (reference sequence). The CDR3 totals 14 residues. CDR3 bases: TGTGCCAGCAGCGCGGACAGGACTAATTCACCCCTCCACTTT. It yields the protein CASSADRTNSPLHF.

The V call is TRBV27, the J call TRBJ2-5, with D unresolved. The germline gives CDR1 MNHEY, CDR2 SMNVEV (reference sequence). Trimming left V 4 bases short and J 5 bases short, with 5 bases between. The CDR3 extends over 11 amino acids. The CDR3 reads CASSSGETQYF. For the CDR3, the DNA is TGTGCCAGCAGTTCCGGGGAGACCCAGTACTTC.

The chain couples TRBV6-6 to TRBJ1-5; D uncertain. Trimming took 0 bases from V and 7 from J, leaving 7 bases between them. The CDR3 is made up of 13 amino acids. Germline V gene lookup returns CDR1 MNHNY and CDR2 SVGAGI (reference sequence). The CDR3 loop reads CASSYSTGQPQHF. Written as DNA, the CDR3 is TGTGCCAGCAGTTACTCGACGGGACAGCCCCAGCATTTT.

DNA for the CDR3: TGTGCCAGCAGCATAGGGACAGGGAACTCTGGCTACACCTTC. Protein: CASSIGTGNSGYTF. V and J are TRBV21-1 and TRBJ1-2; TRBD1, the table's D call, was not compared with the DNA. TRBV21-1 corresponds to a pseudogene. The CDR3 loop spans 14 amino acids.

The V and J genes are TRBV27 and TRBJ1-1, with a weak D call TRBD1 (6 bases). The CDR3 loop spans 13 amino acids. V was trimmed by 6 bases and J by 1 base, leaving 9 bases between them. Germline CDR1 and CDR2: MNHEY and SMNVEV (reference sequence). CDR3 bases: TGTGCCAGCAGGCCGGGACAGAACACTGAAGCTTTCTTT. Translating it yields CASRPGQNTEAFF.

This chain links TRBV10-3 with TRBJ2-7; 7 positions match TRBD1. There are 15 residues in the CDR3. After removal of 7 bases from V and 1 base from J, the junction contained 10 bases not matched to a gene. Germline V gene data show CDR1 as ENHRY and CDR2 as SYGVKD. The CDR3 DNA sequence: TGTGCCATCACCGAACGACAGGGTCAGTCCTACGAGCAGTACTTC. Amino acids: CAITERQGQSYEQYF.

The chain links TRBV6-5 to TRBJ1-4, with no clear D. Trimming took 2 bases from V and 0 from J, leaving 7 bases between them. The CDR3 consists of 15 residues. CDR1 and CDR2 from the germline V gene are MNHEY and SVGAGI. Here the CDR3 reads CASSYDTATNEKLFF. The CDR3 DNA reads as TGTGCCAGCAGTTACGACACCGCAACTAATGAAAAACTGTTTTTT.

The chain links TRBV5-6 to TRBJ2-7; 7 bases map to TRBD2. The CDR3 is 15 residues long. V lost 3 bases, J lost 5 bases, and 11 bases stayed unmatched. Per germline, CDR1 SGHDT and CDR2 YYEEEE. In nucleotides, the CDR3 is TGTGCCAGCAGCTCTCGGGGCGGGAGTGTCAACGAGCAGTACTTC. The encoded protein is CASSSRGGSVNEQYF.

The chain joins TRBV2 to TRBJ2-1, with 8 bases matching TRBD2. Germline assignment: CDR1 SNHLY and CDR2 FYNNEI. CDR3 size: 14 residues. The junction had 7 bases not matched to a gene; V was cut back by 4 bases and J by 8 bases. CDR3 nucleotide sequence: TGTGCCAGCAGTGGGAGCGGGAGTTTCGATGAGCAGTTCTTC. Its protein product is CASSGSGSFDEQFF.

The chain links TRBV29-1 to TRBJ2-5; TRBD1 aligns across 10 bases. The CDR3 has 13 amino acids. Germline trimming cut 6 bases from V and 5 bases from J; bases unmatched to any gene: 6. Germline V gives CDR1 SQVTM, CDR2 ANQGSEA. For the CDR3, the DNA is TGCAGCGTCGTAGGACAGGGGGGGGAGACCCAGTACTTC. Translation: CSVVGQGGETQYF.

The V gene is TRBV5-4, the J gene TRBJ2-1, with TRBD2 matching over 9 bases. Germline V gives CDR1 SGHNT, CDR2 YYREEE (reference sequence). The CDR3 consists of 15 residues. J lost 3 bases, V lost 4 bases, and 5 bases had no gene match. The CDR3 reads CASSVGLALYNEQFF. In nucleotides, the CDR3 is TGTGCCAGCAGCGTGGGACTAGCCCTCTACAATGAGCAGTTCTTC.

This clone has a handful of counts. J is TRBJ1-1 and V is TRBV30; D possibly corresponds to TRBD1 (5 bases). Germline CDR1 GTSNPN, CDR2 SVGIG (reference sequence). The CDR3 is made up of 14 amino acids. Trimming took 4 bases from V and 1 from J, leaving 13 bases between them. CDR3 amino acids: CAWTVGVGNTEAFF. The CDR3 nucleotides read TGTGCCTGGACGGTAGGGGTGGGGAACACTGAAGCTTTCTTT.

CDR3 in DNA: TGCGCCAGCAGCGATCCCAAGCTAGCGGGATCCTACGAGCAGTACTTC. This codes for CASSDPKLAGSYEQYF. The V and J genes are TRBV5-1 and TRBJ2-7; the match to TRBD2 covers 9 bases. The CDR3 extends over 16 amino acids. The germline gives CDR1 SGHRS, CDR2 YFSETQ. V lost 4 bases, J lost 1 base, and 9 bases stayed unmatched.

This clone was counted only a few times. The CDR3 DNA reads as TGTGCCAGCAGCTCACCGGGACTCGCCTCCTACAATGAGCAGTTCTTC. The encoded protein is CASSSPGLASYNEQFF. This sequence joins TRBV6-6 and TRBJ2-1; maybe TRBD2 (6 bases). V was cut by 6 bases and J by 0 bases, with 15 bases left in between. Germline CDR1 reads MNHNY; CDR2 reads SVGAGI (reference sequence). The CDR3 loop spans 16 amino acids.